This T cell receptor (beta chain) is drawn from a study of graft-versus-host responses after intestinal transplantation. Whole-study context: All recipients were transplanted with multivisceral, liver-intestinal, or isolated intestinal grafts.

Germline CDR1 is SGDLS and CDR2 is YYNGEE. The CDR3 length is 15 residues. Germline trimming cut 4 bases from V and 0 bases from J; bases unmatched to any gene: 1. Repertoires were generated with immunoSEQ multiplex PCR, while TCRdb's copy carries only in-frame clones and drops some. The data hold about 21,000 clones, with 25% to 35% observed a single time. Labeling with CFSE marked some 200,000 responder cells, which were plated with some 200,000 irradiated, violet-dye-labeled stimulator cells. The source of this sequence is a human patient who received an intestinal transplant. The V call is TRBV9, the J call TRBJ2-1; 10 positions match TRBD2. The sequencing used alloreactive CD8+ T cells from a mixed lymphocyte reaction culture, collected before intestinal transplant. Regarding subset: CFSE-low proliferating T cells sorted from roughly 6-day pre-transplant mixed lymphocyte reaction (GvH or HvG direction). The CDR3 spells CASSSSGSSYNEQFF. The DNA for the CDR3 is TGTGCCAGCAGCTCTAGCGGGAGCTCCTACAATGAGCAGTTCTTC.